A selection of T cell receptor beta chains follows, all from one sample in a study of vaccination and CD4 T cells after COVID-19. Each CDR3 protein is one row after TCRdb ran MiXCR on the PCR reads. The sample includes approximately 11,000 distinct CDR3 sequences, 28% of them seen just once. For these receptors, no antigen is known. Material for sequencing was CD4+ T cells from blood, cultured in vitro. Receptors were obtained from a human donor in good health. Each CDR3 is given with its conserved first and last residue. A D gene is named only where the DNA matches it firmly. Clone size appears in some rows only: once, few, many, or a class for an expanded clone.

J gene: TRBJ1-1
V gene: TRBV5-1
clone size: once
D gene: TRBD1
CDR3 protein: CASSFGQGFGTEAFF
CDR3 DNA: TGCGCCAGCAGCTTTGGACAGGGCTTTGGGACTGAAGCTTTCTTT

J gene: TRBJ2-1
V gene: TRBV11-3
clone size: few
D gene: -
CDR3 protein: CASSLGGEQFF
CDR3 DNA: TGTGCCAGCAGCTTAGGGGGTGAACAGTTCTTC

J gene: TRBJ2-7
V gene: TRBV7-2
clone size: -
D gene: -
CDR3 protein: CASSLAQVGSYEQYF
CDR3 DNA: TGTGCCAGCAGCTTAGCGCAGGTCGGTTCCTACGAGCAGTACTTC

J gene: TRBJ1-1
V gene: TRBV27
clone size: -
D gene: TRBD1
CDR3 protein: CASSQQGVTNTEAFF
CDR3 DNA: TGTGCCAGCAGTCAACAGGGGGTGACGAACACTGAAGCTTTCTTT

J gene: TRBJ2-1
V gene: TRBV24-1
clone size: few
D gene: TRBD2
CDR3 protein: CATSKRTSPPEQFF
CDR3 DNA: TGTGCCACCAGCAAGAGGACTAGCCCCCCTGAGCAGTTCTTC

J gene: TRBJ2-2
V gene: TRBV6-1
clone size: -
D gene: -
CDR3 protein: CASSPEMGELFF
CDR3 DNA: TGTGCCAGCAGTCCAGAGATGGGGGAGCTGTTTTTT

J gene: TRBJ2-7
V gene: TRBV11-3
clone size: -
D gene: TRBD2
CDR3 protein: CASSSGGYEQYF
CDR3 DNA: TGTGCCAGCAGCTCCGGGGGGTACGAGCAGTACTTC

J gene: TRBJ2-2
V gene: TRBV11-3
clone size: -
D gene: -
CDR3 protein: CASRSTRNTGELFF
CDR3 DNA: TGTGCCAGCAGAAGCACAAGGAACACCGGGGAGCTGTTTTTT

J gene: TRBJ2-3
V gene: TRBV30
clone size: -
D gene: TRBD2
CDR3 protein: CAWSGWTSGSSTDTQYF
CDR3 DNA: TGTGCCTGGAGTGGATGGACTAGCGGGTCTAGCACAGATACGCAGTATTTT

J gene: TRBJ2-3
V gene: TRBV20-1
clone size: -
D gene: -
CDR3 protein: CSAADWGDTQYF
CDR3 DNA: TGCAGTGCTGCCGACTGGGGAGATACGCAGTATTTT

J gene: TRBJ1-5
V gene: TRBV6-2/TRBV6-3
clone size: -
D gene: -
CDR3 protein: CASSPGPYQPQHF
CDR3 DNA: TGTGCCAGCAGCCCTGGGCCCTATCAGCCCCAGCATTTT

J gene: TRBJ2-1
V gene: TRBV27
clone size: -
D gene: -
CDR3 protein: CASTGSPSYNEQFF
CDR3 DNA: TGTGCCAGCACCGGGAGCCCCTCCTACAATGAGCAGTTCTTC

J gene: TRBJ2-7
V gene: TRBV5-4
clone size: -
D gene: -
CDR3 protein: CASSQDTTYEQYF
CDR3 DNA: TGTGCCAGCAGCCAGGACACTACCTACGAGCAGTACTTC

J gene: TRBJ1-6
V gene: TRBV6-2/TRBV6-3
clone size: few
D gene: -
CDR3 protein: CASTMAAYNSPLHF
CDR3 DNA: TGTGCCAGTACGATGGCGGCGTATAATTCACCCCTCCACTTT

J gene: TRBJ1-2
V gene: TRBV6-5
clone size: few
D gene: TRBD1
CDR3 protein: CASSSPGAGGGGYTF
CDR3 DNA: TGTGCCAGCAGTTCGCCCGGGGCAGGGGGCGGTGGCTACACCTTC

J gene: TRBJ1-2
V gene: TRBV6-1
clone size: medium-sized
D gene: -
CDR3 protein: CASSPRKGWGYTF
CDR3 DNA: TGTGCCAGCAGCCCACGAAAGGGCTGGGGCTACACCTTC

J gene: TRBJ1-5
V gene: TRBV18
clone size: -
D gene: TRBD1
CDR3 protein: CASSPGQPNQPQHF
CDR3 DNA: TGTGCCAGCTCACCGGGACAGCCTAATCAGCCCCAGCATTTT

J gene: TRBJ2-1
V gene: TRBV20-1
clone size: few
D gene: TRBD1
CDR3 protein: CSAQYRGFYNEQFF
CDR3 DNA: TGCAGTGCTCAGTACAGGGGATTCTACAATGAGCAGTTCTTC

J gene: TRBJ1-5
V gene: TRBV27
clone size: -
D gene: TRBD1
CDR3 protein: CASSINDRDGNQPQHF
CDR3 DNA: TGTGCCAGCAGTATTAATGACAGGGACGGGAATCAGCCCCAGCATTTT

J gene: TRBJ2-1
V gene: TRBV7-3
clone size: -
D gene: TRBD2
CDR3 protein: CASSLEGTSGRNEQFF
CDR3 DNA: TGTGCCAGCAGCTTAGAGGGGACTAGCGGGAGAAATGAGCAGTTCTTC

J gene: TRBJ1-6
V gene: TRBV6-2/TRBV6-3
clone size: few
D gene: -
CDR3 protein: CASNKPNGVGYNSPLHF
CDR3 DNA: TGTGCCAGCAACAAACCCAATGGGGTAGGCTATAATTCACCCCTCCACTTT

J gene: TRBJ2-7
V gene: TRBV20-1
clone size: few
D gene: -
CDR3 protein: CSARTHLYEQYF
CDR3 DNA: TGCAGTGCTAGGACACACCTCTACGAGCAGTACTTC

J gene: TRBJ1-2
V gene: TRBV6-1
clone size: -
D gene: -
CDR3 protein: CASALISSGLSYGYTF
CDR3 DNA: TGTGCCAGCGCCCTCATCTCCTCGGGACTCTCCTATGGCTACACCTTC

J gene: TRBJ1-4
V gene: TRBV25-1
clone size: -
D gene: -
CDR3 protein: CASSEFAGRPGVKLFF
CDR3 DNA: TGTGCCAGCAGTGAATTTGCAGGCCGCCCGGGGGTAAAACTGTTTTTT

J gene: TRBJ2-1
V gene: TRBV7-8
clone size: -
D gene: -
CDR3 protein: CASSLPRGTYNEQFF
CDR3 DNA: TGTGCCAGCAGCTTGCCCCGAGGGACCTACAATGAGCAGTTCTTC

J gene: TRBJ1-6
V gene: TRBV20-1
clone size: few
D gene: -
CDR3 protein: CSARAPQSSYNSPLHF
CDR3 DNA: TGCAGTGCTAGAGCCCCCCAGAGCTCCTATAATTCACCCCTCCACTTT

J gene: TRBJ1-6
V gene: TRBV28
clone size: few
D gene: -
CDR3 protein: CASSLPQSSYNSPLHF
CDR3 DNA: TGTGCCAGCAGTTTACCGCAGAGCTCCTATAATTCACCCCTCCACTTT

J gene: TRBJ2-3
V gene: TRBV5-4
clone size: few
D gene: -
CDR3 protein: CASSPDFGGPTDTQYF
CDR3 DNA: TGTGCCAGCAGCCCCGACTTCGGCGGGCCCACAGATACGCAGTATTTT

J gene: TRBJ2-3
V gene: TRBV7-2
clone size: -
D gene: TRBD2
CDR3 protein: CASSLGSGRATQYF
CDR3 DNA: TGTGCCAGCAGCTTAGGTAGCGGGAGAGCTACGCAGTATTTT

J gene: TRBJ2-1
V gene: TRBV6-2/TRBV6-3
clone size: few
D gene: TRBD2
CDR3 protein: CASSELAGTYNEQFF
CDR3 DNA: TGTGCCAGCAGTGAACTAGCGGGGACCTACAATGAGCAGTTCTTC

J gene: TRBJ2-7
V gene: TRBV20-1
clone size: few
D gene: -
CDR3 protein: CSARLDYEQYF
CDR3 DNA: TGCAGTGCTAGGCTAGACTACGAGCAGTACTTC

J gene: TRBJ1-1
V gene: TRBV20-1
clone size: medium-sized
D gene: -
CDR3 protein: CSARRTVNTEAFF
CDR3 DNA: TGCAGTGCTAGGAGGACGGTGAACACTGAAGCTTTCTTT

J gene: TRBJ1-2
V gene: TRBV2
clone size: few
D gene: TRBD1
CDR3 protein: CASRPTKQGADYGYTF
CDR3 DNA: TGTGCCAGCAGGCCAACTAAACAGGGGGCGGACTATGGCTACACCTTC

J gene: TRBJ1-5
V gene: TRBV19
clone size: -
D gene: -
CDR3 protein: CASSILGQGNQPQHF
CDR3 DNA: TGTGCCAGTAGTATACTCGGCCAGGGAAATCAGCCCCAGCATTTT

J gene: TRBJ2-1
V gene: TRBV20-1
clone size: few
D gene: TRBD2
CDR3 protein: CSARPTSGSYNEQFF
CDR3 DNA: TGCAGTGCTAGGCCGACTAGCGGGAGTTATAATGAGCAGTTCTTC

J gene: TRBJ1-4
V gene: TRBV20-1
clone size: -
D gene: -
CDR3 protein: CSALQDGEKLFF
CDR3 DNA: TGCAGTGCCCTCCAGGACGGGGAAAAACTGTTTTTT

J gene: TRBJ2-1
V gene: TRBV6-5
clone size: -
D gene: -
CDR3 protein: CASSYSITGRGQFF
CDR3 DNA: TGTGCCAGCAGTTACTCTATTACCGGGAGAGGCCAATTCTTC

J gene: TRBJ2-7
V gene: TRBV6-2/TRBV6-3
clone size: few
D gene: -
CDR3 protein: CASSYVGLQNSYEQYF
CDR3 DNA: TGTGCCAGCAGTTACGTCGGACTCCAGAATTCCTACGAGCAGTACTTC

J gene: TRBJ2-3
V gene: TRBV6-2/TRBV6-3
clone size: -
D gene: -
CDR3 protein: CASSYFPPTQYF
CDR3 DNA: TGTGCCAGCAGTTACTTCCCCCCGACGCAGTATTTT

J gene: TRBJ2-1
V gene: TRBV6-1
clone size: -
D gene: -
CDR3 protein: CASARPSTSYNEQFF
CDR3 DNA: TGTGCCAGCGCCCGACCGAGTACCTCCTACAATGAGCAGTTCTTC

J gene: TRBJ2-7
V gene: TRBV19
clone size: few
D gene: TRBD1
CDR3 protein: CASSIPAGQGTGEQYF
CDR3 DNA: TGTGCCAGTAGTATACCGGCGGGACAGGGAACCGGCGAGCAGTACTTC

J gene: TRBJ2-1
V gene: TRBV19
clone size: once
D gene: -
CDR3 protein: CASSIRDSDEQFF
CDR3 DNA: TGTGCCAGTAGTATCCGAGATAGTGATGAGCAGTTCTTC

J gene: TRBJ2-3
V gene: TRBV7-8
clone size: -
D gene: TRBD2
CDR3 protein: CASSFRASGSTDTQYF
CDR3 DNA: TGTGCCAGCAGCTTTAGGGCTAGCGGTTCCACAGATACGCAGTATTTT